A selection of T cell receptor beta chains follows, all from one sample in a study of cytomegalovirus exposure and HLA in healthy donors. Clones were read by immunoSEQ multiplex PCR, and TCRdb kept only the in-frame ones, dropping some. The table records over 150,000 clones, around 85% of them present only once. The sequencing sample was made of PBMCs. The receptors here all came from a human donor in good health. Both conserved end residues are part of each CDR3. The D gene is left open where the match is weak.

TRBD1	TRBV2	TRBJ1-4	CASSGSRGQRDEKLFF
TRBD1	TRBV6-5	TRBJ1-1	CASSSPTGAEAFF
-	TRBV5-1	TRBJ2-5	CASTSIRTGQETQYF
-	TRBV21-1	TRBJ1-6	CASSKASERDSPLHF
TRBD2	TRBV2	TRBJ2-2	CASRRTSGNTGELFF
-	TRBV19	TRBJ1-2	CASSIRRGGYGYTF
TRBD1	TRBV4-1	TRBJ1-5	CASSRETGVQPQHF
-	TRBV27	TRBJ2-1	CASSPTGSPYNEQFF
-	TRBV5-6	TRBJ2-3	CASSLDLEDTQYF
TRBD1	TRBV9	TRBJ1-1	CASSKRQGDTEAFF
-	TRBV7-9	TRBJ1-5	CASSYDTHGPQHF
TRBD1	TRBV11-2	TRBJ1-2	CASSLVDRGRPYYGYTF
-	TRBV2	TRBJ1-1	CAINAEQGENTEAFF
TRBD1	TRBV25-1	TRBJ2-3	CASSEDKRQGDPDTQYF
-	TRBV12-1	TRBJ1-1	CASNFFTRTEAFF
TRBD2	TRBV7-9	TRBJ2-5	CASSPGTSGGGQETQYF
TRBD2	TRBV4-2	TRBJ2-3	CASSQEISGGATDTQYF
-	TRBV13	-	CASSLGRGAPYEQYF
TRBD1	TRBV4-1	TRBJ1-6	CASSQYDRGLVNSPLHF
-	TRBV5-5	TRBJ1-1	CASSLASGNTEAFF
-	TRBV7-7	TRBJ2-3	CASSSDLLDTQYF
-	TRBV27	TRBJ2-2	CASSLFQGGTGELFF
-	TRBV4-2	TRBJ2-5	CASSQDQGETQYF
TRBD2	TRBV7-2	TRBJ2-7	CASSPYASGGASQYF
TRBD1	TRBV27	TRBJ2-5	CASSLSGTVQETQYF
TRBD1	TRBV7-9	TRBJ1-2	CAYSYGGDRGLGYGYTF